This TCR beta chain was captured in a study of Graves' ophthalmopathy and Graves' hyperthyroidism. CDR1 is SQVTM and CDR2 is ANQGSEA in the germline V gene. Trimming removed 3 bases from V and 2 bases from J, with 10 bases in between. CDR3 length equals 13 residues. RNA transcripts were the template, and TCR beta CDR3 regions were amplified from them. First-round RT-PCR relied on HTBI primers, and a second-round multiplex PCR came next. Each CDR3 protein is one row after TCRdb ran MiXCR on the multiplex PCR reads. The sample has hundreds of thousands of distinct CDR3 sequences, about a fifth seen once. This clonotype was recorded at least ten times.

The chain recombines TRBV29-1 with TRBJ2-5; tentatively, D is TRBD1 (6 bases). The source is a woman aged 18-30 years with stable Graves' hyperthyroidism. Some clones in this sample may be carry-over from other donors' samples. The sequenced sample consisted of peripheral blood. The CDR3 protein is CSVDTTGQETQYF. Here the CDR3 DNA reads TGCAGCGTTGATACGACAGGACAAGAGACCCAGTACTTC.